This T cell receptor (beta chain) was identified in a study of CD8 T cells in Susac syndrome. When the RNA was reverse transcribed, random hexamers were used with an input of roughly 0.5 to 1 ug. The amplification used immunoSEQ multiplex PCR on TCR beta CDR3; it spanned 54 Vbeta and 13 Jbeta. TCRdb called the immunoSEQ multiplex PCR reads again in MiXCR, with one record for every CDR3 protein. The sample lists under 200,000 distinct CDR3 sequences, 90% to 95% occurring once. Trimming removed 3 bases from V and 7 bases from J; junction bases left unmatched: 6. The CDR3 is made up of 14 amino acids. Germline CDR1 and CDR2: KGHSH and LQKENI. Negative isolation was used for CD8+ and CD4+ T cells and FACS enrichment for TEMRA cells.

This TCR was recovered from a human donor with Susac syndrome. The sequencing input was CD4+ T cells from PBMCs. The chain links TRBV18 to TRBJ1-2, with 9 bases lining up with TRBD1. The CDR3, as DNA: TGTGCCAGCTCACCTCCCGGGACAGGGACTGGCTACACCTTC. Protein sequence: CASSPPGTGTGYTF.